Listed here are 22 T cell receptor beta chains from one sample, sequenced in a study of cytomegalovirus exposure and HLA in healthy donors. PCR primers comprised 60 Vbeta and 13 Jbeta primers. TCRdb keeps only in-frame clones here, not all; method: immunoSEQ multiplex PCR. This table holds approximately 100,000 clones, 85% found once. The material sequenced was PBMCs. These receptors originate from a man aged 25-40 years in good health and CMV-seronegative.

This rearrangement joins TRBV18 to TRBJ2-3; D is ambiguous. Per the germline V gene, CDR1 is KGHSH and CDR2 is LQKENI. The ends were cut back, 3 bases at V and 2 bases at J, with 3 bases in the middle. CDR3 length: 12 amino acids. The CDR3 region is CASSPITDTQYF. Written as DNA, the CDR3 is TGTGCCAGCTCACCTATCACAGATACGCAGTATTTT.

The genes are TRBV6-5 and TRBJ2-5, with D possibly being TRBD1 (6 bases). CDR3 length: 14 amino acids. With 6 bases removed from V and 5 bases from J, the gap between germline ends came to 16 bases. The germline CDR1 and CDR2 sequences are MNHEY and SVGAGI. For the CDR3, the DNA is TGTGCCAGCAGCAGGGGCTCATATCGGGAGACCCAGTACTTC. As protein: CASSRGSYRETQYF.

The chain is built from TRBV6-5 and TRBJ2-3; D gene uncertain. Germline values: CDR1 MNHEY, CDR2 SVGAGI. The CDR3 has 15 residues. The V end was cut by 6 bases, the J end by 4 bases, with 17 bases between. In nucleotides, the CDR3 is TGTGCCAGCAGGAGGTTCGTAAAGCTGCCAGATACGCAGTATTTT. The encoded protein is CASRRFVKLPDTQYF.

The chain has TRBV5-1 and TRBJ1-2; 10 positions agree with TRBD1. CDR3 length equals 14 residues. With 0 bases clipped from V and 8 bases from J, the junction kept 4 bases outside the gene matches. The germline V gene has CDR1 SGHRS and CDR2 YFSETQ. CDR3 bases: TGCGCCAGCAGCTTGGGACAGGGGGCTAGAGGCTACACCTTC. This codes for CASSLGQGARGYTF.

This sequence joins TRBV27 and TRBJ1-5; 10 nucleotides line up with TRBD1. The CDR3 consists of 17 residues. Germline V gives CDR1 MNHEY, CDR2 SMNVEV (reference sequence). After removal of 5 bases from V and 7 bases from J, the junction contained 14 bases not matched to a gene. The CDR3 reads CASSRLTGQGRGQPQHF. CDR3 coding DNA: TGTGCCAGCAGTCGGTTAACGGGACAGGGGCGAGGGCAGCCCCAGCATTTT.

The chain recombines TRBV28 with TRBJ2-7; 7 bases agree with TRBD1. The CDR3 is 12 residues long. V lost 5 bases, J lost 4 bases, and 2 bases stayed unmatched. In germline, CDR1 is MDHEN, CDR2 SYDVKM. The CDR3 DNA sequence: TGTGCCAGCAGTAGACAGGGTTACGAGCAGTACTTC. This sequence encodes CASSRQGYEQYF.

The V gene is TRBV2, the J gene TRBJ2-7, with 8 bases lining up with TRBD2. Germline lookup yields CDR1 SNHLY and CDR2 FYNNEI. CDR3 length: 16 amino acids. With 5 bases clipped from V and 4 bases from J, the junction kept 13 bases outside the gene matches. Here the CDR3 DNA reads TGTGCCAGCAGTCCCGGGGGGGGGCGGATTGGGTACGAGCAGTACTTC. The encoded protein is CASSPGGGRIGYEQYF.

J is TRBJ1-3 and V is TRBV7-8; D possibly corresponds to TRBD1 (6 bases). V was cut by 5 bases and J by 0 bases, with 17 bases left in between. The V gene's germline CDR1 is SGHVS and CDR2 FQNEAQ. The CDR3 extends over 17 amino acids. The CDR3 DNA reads TGTGCCAGCAGCCGTCTAGCAGGGGTCAACTCTGGAAACACCATATATTTT. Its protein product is CASSRLAGVNSGNTIYF.

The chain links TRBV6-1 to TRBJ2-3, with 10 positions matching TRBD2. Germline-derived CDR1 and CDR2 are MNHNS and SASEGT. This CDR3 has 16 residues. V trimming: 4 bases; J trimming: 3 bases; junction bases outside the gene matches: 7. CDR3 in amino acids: CASSVPAGGGTDTQYF. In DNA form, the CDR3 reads TGTGCCAGCAGTGTCCCAGCGGGAGGGGGGACAGATACGCAGTATTTT.

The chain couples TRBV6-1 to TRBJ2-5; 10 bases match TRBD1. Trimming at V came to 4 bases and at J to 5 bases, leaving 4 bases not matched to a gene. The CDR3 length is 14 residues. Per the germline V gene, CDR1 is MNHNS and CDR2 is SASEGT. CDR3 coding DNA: TGTGCCAGCAGTGGACAGGGGGCACGGGAGACCCAGTACTTC. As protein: CASSGQGARETQYF.

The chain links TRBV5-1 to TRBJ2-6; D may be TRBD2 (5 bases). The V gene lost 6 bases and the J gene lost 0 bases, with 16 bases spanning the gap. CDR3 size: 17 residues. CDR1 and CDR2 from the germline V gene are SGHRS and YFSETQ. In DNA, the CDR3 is TGCGCCAGCACCTGGGGAGCCACCCCCTCTGGGGCCAACGTCCTGACTTTC. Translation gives CASTWGATPSGANVLTF.

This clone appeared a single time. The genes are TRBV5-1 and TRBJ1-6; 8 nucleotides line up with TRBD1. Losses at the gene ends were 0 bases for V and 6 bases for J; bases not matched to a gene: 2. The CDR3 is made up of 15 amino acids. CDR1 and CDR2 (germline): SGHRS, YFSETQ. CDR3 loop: CASSLGQGFNSPLHF. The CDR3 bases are TGCGCCAGCAGCTTGGGACAGGGGTTTAATTCACCCCTCCACTTT. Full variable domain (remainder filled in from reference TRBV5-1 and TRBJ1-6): KAGVTQTPRYLIKTRGQQVTLSCSPISGHRSVSWYQQTPGQGLQFLFEYFSETQRNKGNFPGRFSGRQFSNSRSEMNVSTLELGDSALYLCASSLGQGFNSPLHFGNGTRLTVT.

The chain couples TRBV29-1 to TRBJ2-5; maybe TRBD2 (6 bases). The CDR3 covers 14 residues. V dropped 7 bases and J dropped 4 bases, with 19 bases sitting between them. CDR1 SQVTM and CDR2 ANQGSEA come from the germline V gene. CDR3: CSAWDRVGGETQYF. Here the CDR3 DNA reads TGCAGCGCCTGGGACCGCGTGGGGGGAGAGACCCAGTACTTC.

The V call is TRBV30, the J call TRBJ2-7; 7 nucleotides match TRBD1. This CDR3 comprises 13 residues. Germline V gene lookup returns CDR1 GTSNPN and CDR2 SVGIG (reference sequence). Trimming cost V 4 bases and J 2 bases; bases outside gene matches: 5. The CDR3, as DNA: TGTGCCTGGAAGGGGGCGCGGGCCTACGAGCAGTACTTC. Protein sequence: CAWKGARAYEQYF. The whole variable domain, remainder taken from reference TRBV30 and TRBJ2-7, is SQTIHQWPATLVQPVGSPLSLECTVEGTSNPNLYWYRQAAGRGLQLLFYSVGIGQISSEVPQNLSASRPQDRQFILSSKKLLLSDSGFYLCAWKGARAYEQYFGPGTRLTVT.

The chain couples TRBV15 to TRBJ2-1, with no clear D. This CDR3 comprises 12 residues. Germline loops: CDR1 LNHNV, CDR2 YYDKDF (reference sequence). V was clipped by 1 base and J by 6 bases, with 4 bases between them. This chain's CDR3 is CATSRVINEQFF. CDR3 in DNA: TGTGCCACCAGCAGAGTTATCAATGAGCAGTTCTTC.

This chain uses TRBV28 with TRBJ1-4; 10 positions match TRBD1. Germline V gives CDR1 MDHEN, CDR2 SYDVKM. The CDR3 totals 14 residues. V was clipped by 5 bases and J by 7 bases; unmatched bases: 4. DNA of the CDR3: TGTGCCAGCAGTACGACAGGGGGCTTTGAAAAACTGTTTTTT. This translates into CASSTTGGFEKLFF.

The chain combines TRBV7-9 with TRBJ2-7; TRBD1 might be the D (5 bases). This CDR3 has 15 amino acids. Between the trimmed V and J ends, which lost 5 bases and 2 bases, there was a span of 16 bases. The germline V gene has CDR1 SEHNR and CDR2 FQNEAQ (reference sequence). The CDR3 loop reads CASSVKAGSAYEQYF. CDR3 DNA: TGTGCCAGCAGCGTTAAAGCAGGGTCGGCCTACGAGCAGTACTTC.

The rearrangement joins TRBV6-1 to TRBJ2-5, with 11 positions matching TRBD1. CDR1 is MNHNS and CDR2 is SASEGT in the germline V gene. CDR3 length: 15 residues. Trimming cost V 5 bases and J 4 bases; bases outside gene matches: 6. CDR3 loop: CASSQDRGLSETQYF. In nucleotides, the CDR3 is TGTGCCAGCAGTCAGGACAGGGGGCTGTCAGAGACCCAGTACTTC.

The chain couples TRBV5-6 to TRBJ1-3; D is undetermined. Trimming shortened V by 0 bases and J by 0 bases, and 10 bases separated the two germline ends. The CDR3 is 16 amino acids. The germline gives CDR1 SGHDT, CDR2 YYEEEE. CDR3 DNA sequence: TGTGCCAGCAGCTTGGGCTCACTAAACTCTGGAAACACCATATATTTT. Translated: CASSLGSLNSGNTIYF. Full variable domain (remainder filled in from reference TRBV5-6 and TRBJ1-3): DAGVTQSPTHLIKTRGQQVTLRCSPKSGHDTVSWYQQALGQGPQFIFQYYEEEERQRGNFPDRFSGHQFPNYSSELNVNALLLGDSALYLCASSLGSLNSGNTIYFGEGSWLTVV.

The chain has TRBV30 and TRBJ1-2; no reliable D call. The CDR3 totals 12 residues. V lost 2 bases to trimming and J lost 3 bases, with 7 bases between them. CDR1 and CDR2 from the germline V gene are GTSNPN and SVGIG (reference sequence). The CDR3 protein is CAWSTRDYGYTF. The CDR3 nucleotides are TGTGCCTGGAGTACGAGGGACTATGGCTACACCTTC. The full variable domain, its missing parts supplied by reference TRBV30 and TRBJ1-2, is SQTIHQWPATLVQPVGSPLSLECTVEGTSNPNLYWYRQAAGRGLQLLFYSVGIGQISSEVPQNLSASRPQDRQFILSSKKLLLSDSGFYLCAWSTRDYGYTFGSGTRLTVV.

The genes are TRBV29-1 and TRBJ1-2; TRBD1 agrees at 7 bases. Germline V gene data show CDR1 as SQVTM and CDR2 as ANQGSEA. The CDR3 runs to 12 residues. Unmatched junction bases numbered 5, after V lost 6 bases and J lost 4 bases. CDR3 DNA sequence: TGCAGCGTCCGTGGGACAGCCTATGGCTACACCTTC. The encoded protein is CSVRGTAYGYTF. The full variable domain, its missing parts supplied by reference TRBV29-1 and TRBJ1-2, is SAVISQKPSRDICQRGTSLTIQCQVDSQVTMMFWYRQQPGQSLTLIATANQGSEATYESGFVIDKFPISRPNLTFSTLTVSNMSPEDSSIYLCSVRGTAYGYTFGSGTRLTVV.

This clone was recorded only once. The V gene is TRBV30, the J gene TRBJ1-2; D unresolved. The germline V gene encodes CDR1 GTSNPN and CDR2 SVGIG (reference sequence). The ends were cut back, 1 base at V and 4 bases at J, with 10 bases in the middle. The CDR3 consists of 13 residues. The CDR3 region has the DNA TGTGCCTGGAGTGAGAACACGGGCTATGGCTACACCTTC. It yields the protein CAWSENTGYGYTF.